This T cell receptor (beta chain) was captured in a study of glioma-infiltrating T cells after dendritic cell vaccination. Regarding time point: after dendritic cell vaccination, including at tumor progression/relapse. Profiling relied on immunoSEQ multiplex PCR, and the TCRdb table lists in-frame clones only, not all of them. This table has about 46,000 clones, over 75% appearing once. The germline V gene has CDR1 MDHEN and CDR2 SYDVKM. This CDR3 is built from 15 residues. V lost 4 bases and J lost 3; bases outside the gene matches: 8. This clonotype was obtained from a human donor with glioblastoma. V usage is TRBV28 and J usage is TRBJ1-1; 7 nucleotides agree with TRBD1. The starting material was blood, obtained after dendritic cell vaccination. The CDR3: CASSSQGVGDTEAFF. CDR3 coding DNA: TGTGCCAGCAGTTCCCAGGGGGTGGGGGACACTGAAGCTTTCTTT. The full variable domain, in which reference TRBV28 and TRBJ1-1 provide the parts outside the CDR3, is DVKVTQSSRYLVKRTGEKVFLECVQDMDHENMFWYRQDPGLGLRLIYFSYDVKMKEKGDIPEGYSVSREKKERFSLILESASTNQTSMYLCASSSQGVGDTEAFFGQGTRLTVV.